The T cell receptor (beta chain) described here comes from a study of blood T cells in healthy people across ages. This clonotype has only a few counts. V gave up 5 bases and J gave up 7 bases; unmatched junction bases: 5. The CDR3 extends over 14 amino acids. PCR was performed a second time for about 7 to 11 cycles using a sample-barcoded 5' primer and a J-beta primer mix. TCRdb passed the 5' RACE reads through MiXCR, listing each CDR3 protein once. The repertoire has approximately 600,000 distinct CDR3 sequences, about 54% of them found once; the top ten carry approximately 40%. The sample taken for sequencing was blood. The TCR was taken from a man in his sixties in good health. The V gene is TRBV12-3 or TRBV12-4, the J gene TRBJ1-6; the match to TRBD1 covers 7 bases. The CDR3 reads CASSTRQGNSPLHF. In nucleotides, the CDR3 is TGTGCCAGCAGTACTCGACAGGGAAATTCACCCCTCCACTTT.